Listed below are T cell receptor beta chains from one sample, sequenced in a study of patients and donors after allogeneic stem cell transplantation. TCRdb reprocessed the RT-PCR reads via MiXCR and lists one record per CDR3 protein. This sample carries 70,000 to 85,000 distinct CDR3 sequences, 26% of them seen once, and the ten largest clones take about a quarter. Sample: blood, either unsorted or a sorted T cell fraction (not recorded which). These TCRs come from a human donor who was either an allogeneic HSCT recipient or a stem cell or donor lymphocyte infusion donor (not recorded which). It is not recorded whose cells these are; they may come from a transplant donor. Each CDR3 is given with its conserved first and last residue. D genes are given only for firm matches. Size values are once, few and many counts, or a class for expanded clones, and some rows have none.

>few|TRBJ2-1|TRBD2|TRBV5-1
CASSLALGLAGVGYEQFF
TGCGCCAGCAGCTTGGCTTTGGGACTAGCGGGAGTTGGCTATGAGCAGTTCTTC
>-|TRBJ1-2|-|TRBV12-3/TRBV12-4
CASSLDGPGYIF
TGTGCCAGCAGTTTAGATGGACCCGGCTACATCTTC
>-|TRBJ2-4|-|TRBV11-2
CASSLESPGTLAKNIQYF
TGTGCCAGCAGCTTAGAATCACCGGGCACCTTAGCCAAAAACATTCAGTACTTC
>-|TRBJ2-7|TRBD2|TRBV13
CASSLTSSGKAHEQYF
TGTGCCAGCAGCTTAACGTCTAGCGGGAAAGCTCACGAGCAGTACTTC
>once|TRBJ2-7|-|TRBV20-1
CSARDPSRQEQYF
TGCAGTGCTAGAGATCCTTCGCGACAAGAGCAGTACTTC
>-|TRBJ1-4|-|TRBV7-9
CACSGRGREKLFF
TGTGCCTGCTCGGGCAGGGGACGCGAAAAACTGTTTTTT
>few|TRBJ1-2|-|TRBV5-1
CASSLSGPLNYGYTF
TGCGCCAGCAGCTTATCGGGGCCACTTAACTATGGCTACACCTTC
>-|TRBJ1-2|-|TRBV12-3/TRBV12-4
CASSSRGLYGYTF
TGTGCCAGCAGCTCACGGGGTCTCTATGGCTACACCTTC
>-|TRBJ2-3|TRBD1|TRBV4-1
CASSQEGTGSDTQYF
TGCGCCAGCAGCCAAGAGGGGACAGGGTCAGATACGCAGTATTTT
>-|TRBJ2-5|-|TRBV13
CASSLKETQYF
TGTGCCAGCAGCCTAAAAGAGACCCAGTACTTC
>many|TRBJ1-2|-|TRBV20-1
CSAREGAPTNYGYTF
TGCAGTGCTAGAGAGGGGGCACCCACTAACTATGGCTACACCTTC
>-|TRBJ1-2|TRBD1|TRBV20-1
CSASTGLSYGYTF
TGCAGTGCTTCGACAGGGTTGAGCTATGGCTACACCTTC
>few|TRBJ1-4|-|TRBV6-5
CASSYKRAGVREKLFF
TGTGCCAGCAGTTATAAGAGGGCGGGGGTACGTGAAAAACTGTTTTTT
>-|TRBJ2-1|-|TRBV20-1
CSARGGVRTSYNEQFF
TGCAGTGCTAGAGGAGGAGTGCGAACCTCCTACAATGAGCAGTTCTTC
>-|TRBJ2-1|TRBD1|TRBV7-3
CASSLTGGVYNEQFF
TGTGCCAGCAGCTTAACAGGGGGCGTTTACAATGAGCAGTTCTTC
>-|TRBJ2-3|-|TRBV5-1
CASSLALTQYF
TGCGCCAGCAGCTTGGCCTTAACGCAGTATTTT
>-|TRBJ2-2|TRBD2|TRBV7-6
CASSELTSGNTGELFF
TGTGCCAGCAGCGAATTGACTAGCGGAAACACCGGGGAGCTGTTTTTT
>-|TRBJ1-4|-|TRBV7-9
CASSPNGATNEKLFF
TGTGCCAGCAGCCCAAACGGAGCAACTAATGAAAAACTGTTTTTT
>-|TRBJ1-1|TRBD1|TRBV7-2
CASSSTGQVEEAEAFF
TGTGCCAGCAGCTCTACCGGACAGGTGGAAGAGGCTGAAGCTTTCTTT
>few|TRBJ2-7|-|TRBV7-9
CASSLGKYEQYF
TGTGCCAGCAGCTTAGGGAAATACGAGCAGTACTTC
>-|TRBJ2-5|TRBD2|TRBV12-3/TRBV12-4
CASSLVGLAEETQYF
TGTGCCAGCAGTTTAGTCGGACTAGCGGAAGAGACCCAGTACTTC
>-|TRBJ2-5|TRBD1|TRBV5-1
CASSLVQGKETQYF
TGCGCCAGCAGCTTGGTACAGGGGAAGGAGACCCAGTACTTC
>many|TRBJ1-1|-|TRBV5-1
CASRGGEKRYEAFF
TGCGCCAGCAGGGGGGGGGAGAAGAGGTATGAAGCTTTCTTT
>few|TRBJ1-1|TRBD1|TRBV30
CAWSVQGSTTEAFF
TGTGCCTGGAGTGTACAGGGGAGTACCACTGAAGCTTTCTTT
>few|TRBJ1-2|-|TRBV6-5
CASSLRVSDYGYTF
TGTGCCAGCAGTTTAAGAGTCTCCGATTATGGCTACACCTTC
>-|TRBJ2-2|-|TRBV19
CASSMQTLTGELFF
TGTGCCAGTAGTATGCAGACCCTCACCGGGGAGCTGTTTTTT
>-|TRBJ2-5|TRBD1|TRBV9
CASSVVEDRRQETQYF
TGTGCCAGCAGCGTAGTAGAGGACAGGCGGCAAGAGACCCAGTACTTC
>-|TRBJ2-3|-|TRBV3-1
CASSQDRNRRGTDTQYF
TGTGCCAGCAGCCAAGATCGCAACAGGAGGGGTACAGATACGCAGTATTTT
>-|TRBJ2-7|-|TRBV12-3/TRBV12-4
CASSLARQTTYEQYF
TGTGCCAGCAGTTTAGCCAGACAGACAACCTACGAGCAGTACTTC
>many|TRBJ1-6|-|TRBV5-1
CASRAGTYNSPLHF
TGCGCCAGCAGGGCTGGGACTTATAATTCACCCCTCCACTTT
>-|TRBJ1-4|-|TRBV10-3
CAIGDEKLFF
TGTGCCATCGGGGACGAAAAACTGTTTTTT
>-|TRBJ1-2|-|TRBV6-5
CASSVSGALNGYTF
TGTGCCAGCAGTGTATCAGGGGCACTGAATGGCTACACCTTC
>once|TRBJ2-3|-|TRBV7-6
CASSLMSDTQYF
TGTGCCAGCAGCTTGATGAGCGATACGCAGTATTTT
>few|TRBJ1-2|TRBD1|TRBV29-1
CSAAGQRYGYTF
TGCAGCGCCGCGGGACAGAGATATGGCTACACCTTC
>few|TRBJ1-6|-|TRBV12-3/TRBV12-4
CASSLWRQFGSPLHF
TGTGCCAGCAGCCTCTGGCGACAGTTTGGTTCACCCCTCCACTTT
>-|TRBJ2-7|-|TRBV5-8
CASRPGQSYEQYF
TGTGCCAGCAGGCCTGGACAGTCCTACGAGCAGTACTTC
>-|TRBJ2-5|-|TRBV7-2
CASSLRTAIQETQYF
TGTGCCAGCAGCCTCCGGACAGCCATCCAAGAGACCCAGTACTTC
>-|TRBJ2-1|TRBD2|TRBV20-1
CSASSSGGSYNEQFF
TGCAGTGCTAGTTCCAGCGGGGGTTCCTACAATGAGCAGTTCTTC
>once|TRBJ2-2|TRBD2|TRBV27
CASSLGLAGARRTGELFF
TGTGCCAGCAGTTTAGGCCTAGCGGGGGCGAGACGCACCGGGGAGCTGTTTTTT
>-|TRBJ2-7|TRBD2|TRBV4-1
CASSRSGTSGSYEQYF
TGCGCCAGCAGCCGATCCGGGACTAGCGGGAGTTACGAGCAGTACTTC
>-|TRBJ2-1|-|TRBV6-6
CASSYSPYNEQFF
TGTGCCAGCAGTTACTCCCCTTACAATGAGCAGTTCTTC
>-|TRBJ1-4|-|TRBV5-6
CASSLARAEKLFF
TGTGCCAGCAGCTTGGCCCGCGCTGAAAAACTGTTTTTT
>-|TRBJ2-3|-|TRBV7-2
CASSLGVTRGPDFYF
TGTGCCAGCAGCTTAGGCGTTACCCGGGGCCCAGACTTTTATTTT
>-|TRBJ2-1|-|TRBV20-1
CSAQTGWTYNEQFF
TGCAGTGCTCAAACGGGGTGGACCTACAATGAGCAGTTCTTC
>-|TRBJ2-1|-|TRBV18
CASSPWSETTYNEQFF
TGTGCCAGCTCACCGTGGTCCGAGACTACCTACAATGAGCAGTTCTTC
>-|TRBJ1-2|-|TRBV20-1
CSARPTGGRFDGYTF
TGCAGTGCTAGGCCGACAGGCGGCAGGTTCGATGGCTACACCTTC
>few|TRBJ1-2|-|TRBV5-1
CASSPRQGDTQSLGYTF
TGCGCCAGCAGCCCTCGGCAGGGCGACACACAGTCTCTAGGCTACACCTTC
>-|TRBJ2-3|TRBD2|TRBV20-1
CSARSPGLAPSTDTQYF
TGCAGTGCTAGATCTCCGGGACTAGCACCTTCCACAGATACGCAGTATTTT
>-|TRBJ2-4|-|TRBV4-3
CASSQDLRMASPNIQYF
TGCGCCAGCAGCCAAGATCTAAGGATGGCTAGCCCAAACATTCAGTACTTC